This TCR beta chain emerged from a study of blood T cell repertoires in COVID-19. Original processing methods: How many nucleated cells were present was estimated from reference gene primer amplification. Produced via immunoSEQ multiplex PCR; TCRdb's table is partial and in-frame only. For V, J and clone size, that table is used; D and trimming come from the DNA. The sample carries approximately 300,000 clones, around 87% recorded once. CDR1 MNHNY and CDR2 SVGAGI come from the germline V gene (reference sequence). This CDR3 comprises 20 residues. Trimming pared 6 bases from V and 1 base from J, leaving 27 bases between.

The sequence came from a man aged 18 to 30 with active or convalescent COVID-19. The sequencing sample was made of peripheral blood. The V and J genes are TRBV6-6 and TRBJ2-2, with a weak D call TRBD1 (6 bases). The CDR3 coding sequence is TGTGCCAGCAGCAGAAGCCCAGGTCGGGACATAGTACTGAACACCGGGGAGCTGTTTTTT. This gives the protein CASSRSPGRDIVLNTGELFF.